The rows below give T cell receptor beta chains drawn from one sample of a study of blood T cells in healthy people across ages. TCRdb re-analysed the 5' RACE reads in MiXCR, keeping a single row per CDR3 protein. The sample includes hundreds of thousands of distinct CDR3 sequences, around 45% of them seen just once. Material: blood. These TCRs come from a woman aged 60-70 years in good health. Both conserved end residues are part of each CDR3. D genes are given only for firm matches. The listing skips clone size in some rows; elsewhere it reads once, few, many or a size class.

>.|TRBJ2-7|TRBV5-1|TRBD1
CASATGGAYSEQYF
TGCGCCAGTGCAACAGGGGGCGCTTATTCCGAGCAGTACTTC
>.|TRBJ1-2|TRBV7-2|TRBD1
CASSFSVGGQAPLVGYTF
TGTGCCAGCAGCTTTTCCGTAGGGGGACAGGCCCCTCTCGTAGGCTACACCTTC
>.|TRBJ2-3|TRBV21-1|.
CASSPGTSGRALSTDTQYF
TGTGCCAGCAGCCCCGGGACTAGCGGGAGGGCCCTGAGCACAGATACGCAGTATTTT
>.|TRBJ1-5|TRBV20-1|.
CSAIGFLSNQPQHF
TGCAGTGCGATAGGGTTTCTTAGCAATCAGCCCCAGCATTTT
>.|TRBJ2-1|TRBV9|.
CASSGPPGDNEQFF
TGTGCCAGCAGCGGACCTCCAGGGGACAATGAGCAGTTCTTC
>.|TRBJ1-4|TRBV3-1|.
CASSPGRRRIEKLFF
TGTGCCAGCAGCCCAGGTCGGCGACGGATTGAAAAACTGTTTTTT
>once|TRBJ2-7|TRBV20-1|TRBD2
CSARAPSGPLGQYF
TGCAGTGCTAGGGCCCCTAGCGGGCCCTTGGGGCAGTACTTC
>.|TRBJ2-7|TRBV29-1|.
CSVDGAGPSYEQYF
TGCAGCGTTGACGGGGCAGGACCCTCCTACGAGCAGTACTTC
>once|TRBJ2-5|TRBV20-1|TRBD1
CSARWTGGEKETQYF
TGCAGTGCTAGGTGGACAGGGGGGGAAAAAGAGACCCAGTACTTC
>.|TRBJ1-2|TRBV6-6|.
CASSFPGSKYGYTF
TGTGCCAGCAGTTTCCCGGGATCTAAATATGGCTACACCTTC
>.|TRBJ2-7|TRBV7-2|.
CASRTTGQWRYEQYF
TGTGCCAGCAGGACGACCGGACAGTGGAGGTACGAGCAGTACTTC